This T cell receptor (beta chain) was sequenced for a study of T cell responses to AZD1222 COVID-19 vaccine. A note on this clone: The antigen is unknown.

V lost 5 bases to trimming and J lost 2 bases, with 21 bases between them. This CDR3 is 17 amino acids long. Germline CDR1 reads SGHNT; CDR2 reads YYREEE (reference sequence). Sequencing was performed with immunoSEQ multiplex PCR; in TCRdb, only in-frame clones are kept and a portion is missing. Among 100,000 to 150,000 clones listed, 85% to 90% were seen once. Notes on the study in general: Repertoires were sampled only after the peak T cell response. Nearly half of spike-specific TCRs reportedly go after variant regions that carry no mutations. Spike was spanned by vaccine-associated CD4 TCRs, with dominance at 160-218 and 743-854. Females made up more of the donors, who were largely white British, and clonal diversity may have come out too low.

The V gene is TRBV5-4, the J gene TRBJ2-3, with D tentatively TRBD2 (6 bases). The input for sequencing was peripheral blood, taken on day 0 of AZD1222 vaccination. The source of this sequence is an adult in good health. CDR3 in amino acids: CASRAPRESTNTDTQYF. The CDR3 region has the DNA TGTGCCAGCAGGGCCCCCCGGGAGTCTACCAACACAGATACGCAGTATTTT.